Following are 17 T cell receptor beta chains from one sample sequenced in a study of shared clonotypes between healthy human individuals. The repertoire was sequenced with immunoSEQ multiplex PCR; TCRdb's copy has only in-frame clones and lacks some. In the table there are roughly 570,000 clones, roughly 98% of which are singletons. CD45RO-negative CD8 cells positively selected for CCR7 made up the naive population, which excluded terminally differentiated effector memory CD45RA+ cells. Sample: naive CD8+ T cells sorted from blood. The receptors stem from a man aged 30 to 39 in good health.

Here the CDR3 reads CSAITAGEGDEQYF. Written as DNA, the CDR3 is TGCAGCGCCATCACGGCGGGAGAGGGCGACGAGCAGTACTTC. The chain carries TRBV29-1 and TRBJ2-7; 7 bases align to TRBD2. The germline gives CDR1 SQVTM, CDR2 ANQGSEA. The CDR3 length is 14 residues. The V segment lost 7 bases and the J segment 5 bases; nucleotides outside the gene matches: 14.

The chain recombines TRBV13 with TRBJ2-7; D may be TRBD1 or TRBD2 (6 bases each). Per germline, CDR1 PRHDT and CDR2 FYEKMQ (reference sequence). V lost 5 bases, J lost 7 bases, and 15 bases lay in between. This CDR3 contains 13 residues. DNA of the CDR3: TGTGCCAGCAGCCCCAAAGGGGGGTTTGAGCAGTACTTC. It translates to CASSPKGGFEQYF. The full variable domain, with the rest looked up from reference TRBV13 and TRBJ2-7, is AAGVIQSPRHLIKEKRETATLKCYPIPRHDTVYWYQQGPGQDPQFLISFYEKMQSDKGSIPDRFSAQQFSDYHSELNMSSLELGDSALYFCASSPKGGFEQYFGPGTRLTVT.

The CDR3 spells CARETGTGPYEQYF. In DNA, the CDR3 is TGTGCCCGAGAGACCGGGACAGGCCCCTACGAGCAGTACTTC. The chain has TRBV30 and TRBJ2-7; 8 positions match TRBD1. CDR1 is GTSNPN and CDR2 is SVGIG in the germline V gene (reference sequence). With 8 bases clipped from V and 2 bases from J, the junction kept 11 bases outside the gene matches. The CDR3 is 14 amino acids.

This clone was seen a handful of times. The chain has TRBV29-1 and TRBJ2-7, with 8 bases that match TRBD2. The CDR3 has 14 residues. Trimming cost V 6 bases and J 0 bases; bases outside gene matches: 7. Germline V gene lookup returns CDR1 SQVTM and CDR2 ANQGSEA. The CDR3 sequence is CSVVAGKPSYEQYF. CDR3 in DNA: TGCAGCGTCGTAGCGGGAAAACCCTCCTACGAGCAGTACTTC.

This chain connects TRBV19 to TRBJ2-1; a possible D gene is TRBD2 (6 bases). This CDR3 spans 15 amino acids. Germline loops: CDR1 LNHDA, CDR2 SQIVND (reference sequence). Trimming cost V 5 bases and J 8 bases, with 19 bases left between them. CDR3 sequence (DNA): TGTGCCAGTAGTCACTTAGCGGAAACAACGGATGAGCAGTTCTTC. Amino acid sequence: CASSHLAETTDEQFF.

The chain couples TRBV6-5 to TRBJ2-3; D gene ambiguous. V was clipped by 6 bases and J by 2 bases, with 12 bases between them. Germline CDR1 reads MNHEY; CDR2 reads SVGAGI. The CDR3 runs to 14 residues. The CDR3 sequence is CASSLGPATDTQYF. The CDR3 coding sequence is TGTGCCAGCAGCCTCGGGCCTGCCACAGATACGCAGTATTTT.

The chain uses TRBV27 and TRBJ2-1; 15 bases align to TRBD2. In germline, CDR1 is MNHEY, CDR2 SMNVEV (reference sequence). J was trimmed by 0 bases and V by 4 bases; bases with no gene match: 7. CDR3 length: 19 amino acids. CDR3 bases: TGTGCCAGCAGTTCAGGACTAGCGGGAGGGCGTAGCTCCTACAATGAGCAGTTCTTC. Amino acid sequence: CASSSGLAGGRSSYNEQFF.

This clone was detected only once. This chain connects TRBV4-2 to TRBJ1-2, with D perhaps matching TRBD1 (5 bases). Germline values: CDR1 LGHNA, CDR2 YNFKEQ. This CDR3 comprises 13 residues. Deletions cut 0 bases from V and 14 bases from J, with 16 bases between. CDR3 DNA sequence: TGTGCCAGCAGCCAAGACGGGGCGGCTATGAATACCTTC. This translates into CASSQDGAAMNTF.

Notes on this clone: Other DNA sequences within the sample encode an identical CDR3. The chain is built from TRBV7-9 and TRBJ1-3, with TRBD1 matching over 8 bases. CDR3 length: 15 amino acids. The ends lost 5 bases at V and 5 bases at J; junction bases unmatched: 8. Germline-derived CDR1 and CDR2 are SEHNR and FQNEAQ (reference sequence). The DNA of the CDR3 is TGTGCCAGCAGCCCTCGGACAGGGTCACGAAACACCATATATTTT. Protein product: CASSPRTGSRNTIYF.

As DNA, the CDR3 is TGTGCCAGCAGCCCACTACAGGGACGGGGGTATGGCTACACCTTC. Protein: CASSPLQGRGYGYTF. The rearrangement uses TRBV9 and TRBJ1-2, with D tentatively TRBD1 (6 bases). Trimming removed 4 bases from V and 5 bases from J, with 18 bases in between. Germline V gives CDR1 SGDLS, CDR2 YYNGEE. CDR3 size: 15 residues.

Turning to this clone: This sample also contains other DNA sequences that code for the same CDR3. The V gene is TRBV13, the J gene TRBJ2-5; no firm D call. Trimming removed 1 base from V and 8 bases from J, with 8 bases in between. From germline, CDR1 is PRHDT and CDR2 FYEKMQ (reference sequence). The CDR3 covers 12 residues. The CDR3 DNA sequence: TGTGCCAGCAGCTTAGAGGGTGAAACCCAGTACTTC. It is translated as CASSLEGETQYF.

CDR3 sequence (DNA): TGTGCCAGCAGTTTAAGCAGGGAACACCAAGAGACCCAGTACTTC. Translation: CASSLSREHQETQYF. The chain is built from TRBV28 and TRBJ2-5; tentatively, D is TRBD1 (5 bases). This CDR3 has 15 amino acids. In germline, CDR1 is MDHEN, CDR2 SYDVKM. V lost 2 bases, J lost 0 bases, and 10 bases lay in between.

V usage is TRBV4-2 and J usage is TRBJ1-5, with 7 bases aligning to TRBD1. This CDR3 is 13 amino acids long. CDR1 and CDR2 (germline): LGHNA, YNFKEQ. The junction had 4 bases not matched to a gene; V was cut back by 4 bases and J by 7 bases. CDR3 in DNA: TGTGCCAGCAGCCCGACAGGGTGGCAGCCCCAGCATTTT. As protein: CASSPTGWQPQHF.

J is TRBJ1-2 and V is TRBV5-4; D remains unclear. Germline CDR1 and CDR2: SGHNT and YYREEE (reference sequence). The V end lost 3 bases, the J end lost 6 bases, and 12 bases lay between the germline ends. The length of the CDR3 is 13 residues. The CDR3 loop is CASSWYVSDGYTF. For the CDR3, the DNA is TGTGCCAGCAGCTGGTATGTCTCGGATGGCTACACCTTC. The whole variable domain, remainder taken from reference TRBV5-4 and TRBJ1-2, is ETGVTQSPTHLIKTRGQQVTLRCSSQSGHNTVSWYQQALGQGPQFIFQYYREEENGRGNFPPRFSGLQFPNYSSELNVNALELDDSALYLCASSWYVSDGYTFGSGTRLTVV.

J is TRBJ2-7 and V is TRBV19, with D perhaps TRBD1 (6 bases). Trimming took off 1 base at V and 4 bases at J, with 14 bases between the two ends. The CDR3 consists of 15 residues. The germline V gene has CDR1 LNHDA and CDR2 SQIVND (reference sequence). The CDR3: CASSIAGEPGYEQYF. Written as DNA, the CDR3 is TGTGCCAGTAGTATAGCAGGGGAACCTGGATACGAGCAGTACTTC.

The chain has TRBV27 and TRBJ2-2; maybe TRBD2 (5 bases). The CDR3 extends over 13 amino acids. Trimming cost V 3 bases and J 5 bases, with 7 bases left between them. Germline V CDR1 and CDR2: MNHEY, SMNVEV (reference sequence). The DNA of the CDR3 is TGTGCCAGCAGTTTTTCGGGGACCGGGGAGCTGTTTTTT. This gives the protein CASSFSGTGELFF.

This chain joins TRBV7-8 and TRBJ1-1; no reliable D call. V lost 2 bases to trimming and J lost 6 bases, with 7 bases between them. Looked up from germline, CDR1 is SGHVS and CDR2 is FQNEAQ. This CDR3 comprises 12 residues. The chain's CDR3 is CASSLSMPEAFF. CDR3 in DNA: TGTGCCAGCAGCTTATCCATGCCTGAAGCTTTCTTT.